The 20 T cell receptor beta chains in this list originate from one sample, sequenced in a study of T cell responses to AZD1222 COVID-19 vaccine (dated by TCRdb to the early 2020s). Libraries were constructed by the immunoSEQ multiplex PCR assay. This immuneACCESS table, as held by TCRdb, lists in-frame sequences with V and J called but not all clones. Of the missing ones, under half trace to an unresolved V gene in checked studies; the others have no known cause. This sample lists about 86,000 clones; over 85% were detected once. Jointly, the top ten make up around 3% of the sample. In light of the paper, this sample's time point label describes: baseline before first vaccination. The starting material was peripheral blood, obtained on day 0 of AZD1222 vaccination. The receptors originated from an adult in good health.

This clone showed up just a few times. V gene TRBV5-1 combines with J gene TRBJ1-2; 8 nucleotides match TRBD1. The V segment lost 4 bases and the J segment 3 bases; nucleotides outside the gene matches: 5. The CDR3 has 14 residues. CDR1 is SGHRS, CDR2 YFSETQ, per germline. CDR3 sequence reads: CASSMDRADYGYTF. In nucleotides, the CDR3 is TGCGCCAGCAGCATGGACAGGGCCGACTATGGCTACACCTTC.

The chain has TRBV7-9 and TRBJ2-1; the match to TRBD2 covers 13 bases. The CDR3 runs to 16 residues. Germline V lookup: CDR1 SEHNR, CDR2 FQNEAQ (reference sequence). The trim removed 4 bases at V and 6 bases at J, leaving 6 bases unmatched. CDR3 residues: CASSYQGLAGTNEQFF. CDR3 DNA sequence: TGTGCCAGCAGCTACCAGGGACTAGCGGGGACCAATGAGCAGTTCTTC.

The CDR3 nucleotides read TGTGCCAGCAGCCCCGGGGGCAATCAGCCCCAGCATTTT. This encodes CASSPGGNQPQHF. The chain combines TRBV5-4 with TRBJ1-5; D remains unclear. This CDR3 comprises 13 residues. Germline-derived CDR1 and CDR2 are SGHNT and YYREEE (reference sequence). The V and J ends lost 4 bases and 2 bases respectively, with 7 bases between them.

CDR3 nucleotides: TGTGCCAGCAGAGCGGACAGGGCTAGCAATCAGCCCCAGCATTTT. This gives the protein CASRADRASNQPQHF. The rearrangement uses TRBV6-5 and TRBJ1-5; 8 bases are a match to TRBD1. V lost 6 bases and J lost 0; bases outside the gene matches: 4. The V gene's germline CDR1 is MNHEY and CDR2 SVGAGI. The CDR3 length is 15 residues.

The chain employs TRBV5-4 and TRBJ2-5; D is perhaps TRBD2 (6 bases). This CDR3 contains 17 residues. Trimming shortened V by 4 bases and J by 5 bases, and 24 bases separated the two germline ends. Germline CDR1 SGHNT, CDR2 YYREEE (reference sequence). CDR3 in amino acids: CASSSGGASALGETQYF. CDR3 nucleotides: TGTGCCAGCAGCAGCGGAGGGGCTAGCGCGTTAGGGGAGACCCAGTACTTC.

The V gene is TRBV18, the J gene TRBJ2-7; D gene ambiguous. The length of the CDR3 is 15 residues. The germline V gene encodes CDR1 KGHSH and CDR2 LQKENI. Trimming took 3 bases from V and 1 from J, leaving 13 bases between them. CDR3 coding DNA: TGTGCCAGCTCACCCCCCGGCAGGTCTTCCTACGAGCAGTACTTC. Translating gives CASSPPGRSSYEQYF.

The chain uses TRBV28 and TRBJ2-1, with TRBD1 as a possible D gene (5 bases). The CDR3 is made up of 17 amino acids. Germline values: CDR1 MDHEN, CDR2 SYDVKM. The ends were cut back, 5 bases at V and 0 bases at J, with 17 bases in the middle. The CDR3 bases are TGTGCCAGCAGTAGTACCAGGGAATTAACCTCCTACAATGAGCAGTTCTTC. Translation: CASSSTRELTSYNEQFF.

The chain couples TRBV9 to TRBJ1-2; D is undetermined. Germline V CDR1 and CDR2: SGDLS, YYNGEE. The CDR3 sequence is 14 residues long. V was pared by 6 bases and J by 4 bases, with 16 bases between. CDR3 sequence: CASTTPGRFYGYTF. The DNA of the CDR3 is TGTGCCAGCACTACCCCCGGAAGATTCTATGGCTACACCTTC.

This chain joins TRBV19 and TRBJ1-2; D uncertain. Germline-derived CDR1 and CDR2 are LNHDA and SQIVND (reference sequence). CDR3 length: 13 amino acids. The V end was cut by 3 bases, the J end by 4 bases, with 9 bases between. CDR3 sequence: CASSIEASYGYTF. The CDR3 coding sequence is TGTGCCAGTAGTATTGAGGCAAGCTATGGCTACACCTTC. Complete variable domain (other parts from reference TRBV19 and TRBJ1-2): DGGITQSPKYLFRKEGQNVTLSCEQNLNHDAMYWYRQDPGQGLRLIYYSQIVNDFQKGDIAEGYSVSREKKESFPLTVTSAQKNPTAFYLCASSIEASYGYTFGSGTRLTVV.

The chain uses TRBV12-3 or TRBV12-4 and TRBJ1-2; D gene unclear. V was pared by 2 bases and J by 4 bases, with 8 bases between. This CDR3 contains 13 residues. CDR3 DNA sequence: TGTGCCAGCAGTTTACGGCCTCCCTATGGCTACACCTTC. Its protein is CASSLRPPYGYTF.

This chain joins TRBV12-3 or TRBV12-4 and TRBJ2-1, with a tentative D call TRBD1 (5 bases). Trimming shortened V by 3 bases and J by 9 bases, and 12 bases separated the two germline ends. The CDR3 is 13 amino acids. The CDR3 DNA sequence: TGTGCCAGCAGTTTGCAGTGGGGCGGTGAGCAGTTCTTC. Translated: CASSLQWGGEQFF.

The genes are TRBV10-3 and TRBJ1-2, with D possibly being TRBD1 (6 bases). Germline lookup yields CDR1 ENHRY and CDR2 SYGVKD. The V and J ends lost 6 bases and 4 bases respectively, with 18 bases between them. This CDR3 has 15 amino acids. DNA of the CDR3: TGTGCCATCAGCTCCGCGGACAGACAAACCTATGGCTACACCTTC. This translates into CAISSADRQTYGYTF.

The rearrangement links TRBV12-3 or TRBV12-4 to TRBJ1-2; a possible D gene is TRBD1 (5 bases). Trimming stripped 8 bases from V and 7 bases from J, with 17 bases between. The CDR3 covers 13 residues. The CDR3 loop reads CASQLVGGSGYTF. Written as DNA, the CDR3 is TGTGCCAGCCAACTCGTTGGGGGATCTGGCTACACCTTC.

The chain employs TRBV11-2 and TRBJ2-5; D tentatively reads TRBD1 or TRBD2 (5 bases each). CDR1 SGHAT and CDR2 FQNNGV come from the germline V gene. CDR3 size: 15 residues. Trimming removed 1 base at V and 5 bases at J, with 14 bases between. As DNA, the CDR3 is TGTGCCAGCAGCTTAGTTGTGGGACCTGTCGAGACCCAGTACTTC. Its translation is CASSLVVGPVETQYF.

This clone came up once. J is TRBJ2-2 and V is TRBV7-3; 7 nucleotides agree with TRBD1. The V gene's germline CDR1 is SGHTA and CDR2 FQGTGA. CDR3 length: 15 amino acids. With 0 bases clipped from V and 8 bases from J, the junction kept 6 bases outside the gene matches. The CDR3 region is CASSLTDRAVGELFF. The CDR3 DNA is TGTGCCAGCAGCTTAACTGACAGGGCGGTGGGGGAGCTGTTTTTT.

The chain uses TRBV11-2 and TRBJ2-5, with D unresolved. The CDR3 is 14 amino acids. Trimming pared 3 bases from V and 5 bases from J, leaving 13 bases between. Germline CDR1 reads SGHAT; CDR2 reads FQNNGV. CDR3 residues: CASSFRRATETQYF. The CDR3 coding sequence is TGTGCCAGCAGCTTCCGCCGTGCAACGGAGACCCAGTACTTC.

The chain links TRBV28 to TRBJ2-1; 9 bases are a match to TRBD1. V shed 2 bases, J shed 10 bases, and the junction held 3 bases outside the gene matches. This CDR3 is 13 amino acids long. Germline V CDR1 and CDR2: MDHEN, SYDVKM. The CDR3 spells CASSLGTGKEQFF. The DNA of the CDR3 is TGTGCCAGCAGTTTAGGGACAGGGAAAGAGCAGTTCTTC.

This chain joins TRBV11-2 and TRBJ1-1; D is uncertain. Germline CDR1 SGHAT, CDR2 FQNNGV. V was pared by 3 bases and J by 7 bases, with 9 bases between. The CDR3 totals 12 residues. The CDR3 sequence is CASSLEGFEAFF. The CDR3 bases are TGTGCCAGCAGCTTGGAAGGTTTTGAAGCTTTCTTT.

The DNA of the CDR3 is TGTGCCAGTAGTCCAGGGACATCAGCTAACTATGGCTACACCTTC. It codes for CASSPGTSANYGYTF. This sequence joins TRBV19 and TRBJ1-2; weak D call: TRBD1 (6 bases). The ends were cut back, 5 bases at V and 0 bases at J, with 13 bases in the middle. There are 15 residues in the CDR3. In germline, CDR1 is LNHDA, CDR2 SQIVND (reference sequence).

The CDR3 DNA follows: TGTGCCAGCAGCCCCCGACAGGGGGAGAACACTGAAGCTTTCTTT. It yields the protein CASSPRQGENTEAFF. V gene TRBV7-8 combines with J gene TRBJ1-1, with 9 nucleotides matching TRBD1. The V gene's germline CDR1 is SGHVS and CDR2 FQNEAQ. The ends lost 5 bases at V and 1 base at J; junction bases unmatched: 5. This CDR3 comprises 15 residues.